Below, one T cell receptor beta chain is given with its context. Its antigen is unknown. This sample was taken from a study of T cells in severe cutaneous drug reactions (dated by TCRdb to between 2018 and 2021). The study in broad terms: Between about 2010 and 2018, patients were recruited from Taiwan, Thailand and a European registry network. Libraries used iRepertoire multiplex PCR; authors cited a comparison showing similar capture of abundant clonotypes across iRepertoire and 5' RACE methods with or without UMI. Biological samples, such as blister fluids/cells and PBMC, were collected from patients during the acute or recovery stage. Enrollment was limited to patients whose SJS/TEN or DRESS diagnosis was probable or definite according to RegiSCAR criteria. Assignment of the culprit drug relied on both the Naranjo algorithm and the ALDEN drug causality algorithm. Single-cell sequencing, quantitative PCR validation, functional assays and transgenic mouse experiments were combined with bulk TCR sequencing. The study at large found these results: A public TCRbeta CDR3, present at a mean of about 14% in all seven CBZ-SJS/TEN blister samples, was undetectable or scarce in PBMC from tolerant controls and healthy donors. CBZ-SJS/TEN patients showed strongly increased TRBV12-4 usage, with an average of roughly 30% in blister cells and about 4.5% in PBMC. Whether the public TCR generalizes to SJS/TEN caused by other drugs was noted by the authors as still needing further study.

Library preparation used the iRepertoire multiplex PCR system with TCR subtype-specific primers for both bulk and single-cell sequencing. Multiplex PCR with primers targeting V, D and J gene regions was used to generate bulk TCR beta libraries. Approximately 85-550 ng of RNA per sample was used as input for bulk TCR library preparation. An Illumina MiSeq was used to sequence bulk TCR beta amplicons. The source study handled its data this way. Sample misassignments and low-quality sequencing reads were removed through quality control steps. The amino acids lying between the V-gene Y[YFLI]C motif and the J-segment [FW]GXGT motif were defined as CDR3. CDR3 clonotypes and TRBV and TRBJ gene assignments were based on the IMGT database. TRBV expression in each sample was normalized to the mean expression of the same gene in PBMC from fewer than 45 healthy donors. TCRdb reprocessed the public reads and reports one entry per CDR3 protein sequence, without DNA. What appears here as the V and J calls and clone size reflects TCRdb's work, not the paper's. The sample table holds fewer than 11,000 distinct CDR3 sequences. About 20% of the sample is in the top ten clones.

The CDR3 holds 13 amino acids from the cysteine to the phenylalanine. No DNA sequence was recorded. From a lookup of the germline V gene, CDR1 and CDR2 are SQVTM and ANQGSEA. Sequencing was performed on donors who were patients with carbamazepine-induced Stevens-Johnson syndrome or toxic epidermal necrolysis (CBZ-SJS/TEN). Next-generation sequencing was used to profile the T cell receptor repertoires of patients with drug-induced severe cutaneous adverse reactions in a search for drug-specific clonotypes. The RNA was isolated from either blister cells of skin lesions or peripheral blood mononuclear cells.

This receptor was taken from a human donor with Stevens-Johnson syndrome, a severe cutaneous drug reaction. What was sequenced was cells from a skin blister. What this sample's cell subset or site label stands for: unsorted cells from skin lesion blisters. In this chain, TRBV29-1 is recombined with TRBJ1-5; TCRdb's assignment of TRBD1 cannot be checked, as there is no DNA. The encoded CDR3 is CSVRNRVDQPQHF.